These 14 T cell receptor beta chains share one sample of origin, sequenced in a study of blood T cells in healthy people across ages. Combining a sample-barcoded 5' primer with a J-beta primer mix, a second PCR ran for 7 to 11 cycles. TCRdb recomputed calls from the 5' RACE reads with MiXCR, one row per CDR3 protein. The data hold about 680,000 distinct CDR3 sequences, with roughly 50% observed a single time. The specimen was blood. These receptor sequences come from a woman in her sixties or seventies in good health.

The chain is built from TRBV3-1 and TRBJ1-2, with a tentative D call TRBD1 (5 bases). The germline gives CDR1 LGHDT, CDR2 YNNKEL (reference sequence). V was pared by 6 bases and J by 8 bases, with 19 bases between. This CDR3 is 14 amino acids long. The CDR3 sequence is CASSYGQGDRGYTF. The CDR3 coding sequence is TGTGCCAGCAGTTACGGTCAGGGTGATAGGGGCTACACCTTC.

Of note for this clonotype: This clone may be a read error of a much larger clone one base away. The J gene is TRBJ2-7, the V gene TRBV24-1; 9 bases fit TRBD1. The DNA end is more similar to TRBJ2-5, so the J call may be wrong. This CDR3 region has 15 residues. Germline lookup yields CDR1 KGHDR and CDR2 SFDVKD. CDR3 nucleotide sequence: TGTGCCACCAATGTTTCCGACAGGGGGAGGGAGACCCAGTACTTC. This sequence encodes CATNVSDRGRETQYF.

This clonotype was observed a few times. This chain links TRBV10-3 with TRBJ1-1, with no clear D. This CDR3 is 13 amino acids long. In germline, CDR1 is ENHRY, CDR2 SYGVKD. V dropped 2 bases and J dropped 8 bases, with 12 bases sitting between them. The CDR3 nucleotides are TGTGCCATCAGTGAGAGGGTAGGTTTCGAAGCTTTCTTT. Protein: CAISERVGFEAFF.

The chain couples TRBV4-3 to TRBJ1-6; tentatively, D is TRBD1 (6 bases). CDR1 LGHNA and CDR2 YSLEER come from the germline V gene. V lost 1 base, J lost 7 bases, and 17 bases lay in between. This CDR3 is built from 17 residues. The CDR3 nucleotides read TGCGCCAGCAGCCAAGTGATCGGGGGCAGGGAAAATTCACCCCTCCACTTT. Its protein is CASSQVIGGRENSPLHF.

This chain joins TRBV21-1 and TRBJ2-1; the table's D call, TRBD1, was not checked against the DNA. TRBV21-1 is an annotated pseudogene. The CDR3 runs 14 residues. The CDR3 region is CASRTGTGFIEQFF. As DNA, the CDR3 is TGTGCCAGCAGGACCGGGACAGGGTTCATTGAGCAGTTCTTC.

V gene TRBV6-4 combines with J gene TRBJ2-3, with TRBD2 matching 7 bases. Germline V lookup: CDR1 MRHNA, CDR2 SNTAGT. Trimming removed 4 bases from V and 0 bases from J; junction bases left unmatched: 4. The CDR3 totals 15 residues. CDR3 amino acids: CASSAERGSTDTQYF. Here the CDR3 DNA reads TGTGCCAGCAGTGCGGAGCGGGGAAGCACAGATACGCAGTATTTT.

This clonotype was observed once. The V call is TRBV29-1, the J call TRBJ1-1; 8 nucleotides align to TRBD1. With 7 bases clipped from V and 11 bases from J, the junction kept 15 bases outside the gene matches. The CDR3 length is 13 residues. The germline V gene has CDR1 SQVTM and CDR2 ANQGSEA. CDR3 protein: CSAKDRVGVVAFF. DNA for the CDR3: TGCAGCGCCAAGGACAGGGTAGGGGTTGTGGCTTTCTTT.

The rearrangement links TRBV29-1 to TRBJ2-7, with 7 positions matching TRBD1. CDR1 and CDR2 (germline): SQVTM, ANQGSEA. The V gene end was trimmed by 5 bases and the J gene end by 2 bases; junction bases not matched to a gene: 12. The length of the CDR3 is 15 residues. The chain's CDR3 is CSVSGRDSLPYEQYF. The CDR3 DNA reads TGCAGCGTTTCCGGCCGGGACAGTCTCCCCTACGAGCAGTACTTC.

The chain links TRBV6-2 or TRBV6-3 to TRBJ1-5; 8 nucleotides agree with TRBD1. The CDR3 covers 18 residues. CDR1 is MNHEY, CDR2 SVGEGT, per germline. The junction had 12 bases not matched to a gene; V was cut back by 3 bases and J by 2 bases. CDR3 DNA: TGTGCCAGCAGTTATGGGAGGGCAGGGGGCGCGGGCAATCAGCCCCAGCATTTT. It specifies CASSYGRAGGAGNQPQHF.

There are a few counts of this clonotype. The genes are TRBV29-1 and TRBJ1-1; 8 bases match TRBD1. The CDR3 consists of 15 residues. Trimming took 0 bases from V and 8 from J; bases not matched to a gene: 11. The germline V gene has CDR1 SQVTM and CDR2 ANQGSEA. As DNA, the CDR3 is TGCAGCGTTGAAGATCTGAGCAGGGGGCAGTCAGAAGCTTTCTTT. Translation: CSVEDLSRGQSEAFF. Drawing the rest from reference TRBV29-1 and TRBJ1-1, the complete variable domain is SAVISQKPSRDICQRGTSLTIQCQVDSQVTMMFWYRQQPGQSLTLIATANQGSEATYESGFVIDKFPISRPNLTFSTLTVSNMSPEDSSIYLCSVEDLSRGQSEAFFGQGTRLTVV.

The gene calls are TRBV20-1 and TRBJ2-7; TRBD2 is a possible D gene (6 bases). The CDR3 loop spans 15 amino acids. Trimming removed 3 bases at V and 1 base at J, with 16 bases between. The germline gives CDR1 DFQATT, CDR2 SNEGSKA (reference sequence). CDR3 nucleotides: TGCAGTGCTAGTGCGGGGTCCCAGATGTCCTACGAGCAGTACTTC. Its translation: CSASAGSQMSYEQYF.

This clonotype was picked up a small number of times. CDR3 nucleotide sequence: TGTGCCAGCAGAGTGACTAGCAGCTACGAGCAGTACTTC. It is translated as CASRVTSSYEQYF. The chain carries TRBV12-3 or TRBV12-4 and TRBJ2-7; 7 positions match TRBD2. V dropped 6 bases and J dropped 3; count of bases not matched to a gene: 5. The CDR3 has 13 amino acids.

This rearrangement joins TRBV27 to TRBJ2-4, with D unclear. Trimming shortened V by 3 bases and J by 0 bases, and 18 bases separated the two germline ends. The CDR3 covers 18 residues. The germline V gene encodes CDR1 MNHEY and CDR2 SMNVEV (reference sequence). CDR3 coding DNA: TGTGCCAGCAGTTTTCGATGGGAAGGAGCACTAGCCAAAAACATTCAGTACTTC. It encodes CASSFRWEGALAKNIQYF.

V is TRBV28 and J is TRBJ2-3; the D is unclear. The CDR3 totals 13 residues. Trimming removed 4 bases at V and 4 bases at J, with 9 bases between. Germline V gene data show CDR1 as MDHEN and CDR2 as SYDVKM. The DNA for the CDR3 is TGTGCCAGCAGTTCCCTCCACCCAGATACGCAGTATTTT. This sequence encodes CASSSLHPDTQYF.